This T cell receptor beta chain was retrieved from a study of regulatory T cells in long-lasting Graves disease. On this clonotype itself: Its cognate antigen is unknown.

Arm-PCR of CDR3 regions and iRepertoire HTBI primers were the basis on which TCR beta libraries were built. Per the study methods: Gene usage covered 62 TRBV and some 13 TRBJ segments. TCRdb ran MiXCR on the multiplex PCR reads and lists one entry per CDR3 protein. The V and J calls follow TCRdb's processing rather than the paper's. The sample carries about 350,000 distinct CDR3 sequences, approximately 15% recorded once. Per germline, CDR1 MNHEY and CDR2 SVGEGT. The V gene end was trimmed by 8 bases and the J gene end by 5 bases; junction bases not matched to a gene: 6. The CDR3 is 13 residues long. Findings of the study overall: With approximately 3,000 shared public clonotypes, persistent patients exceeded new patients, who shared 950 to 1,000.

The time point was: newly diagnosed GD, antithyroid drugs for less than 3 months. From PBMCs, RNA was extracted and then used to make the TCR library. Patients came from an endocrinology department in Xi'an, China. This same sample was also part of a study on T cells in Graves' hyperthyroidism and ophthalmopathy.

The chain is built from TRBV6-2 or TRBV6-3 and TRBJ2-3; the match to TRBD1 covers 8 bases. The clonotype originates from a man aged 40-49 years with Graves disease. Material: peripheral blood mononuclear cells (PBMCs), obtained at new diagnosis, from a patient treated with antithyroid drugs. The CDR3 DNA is TGTGCCAGCGGCCGACAGGGGAAAGATACGCAGTATTTT. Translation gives CASGRQGKDTQYF.